The T cell receptor beta chain under discussion was sequenced for a study of blood T cell repertoires in COVID-19. Study-wide background: Nucleic acid was either cDNA or gDNA, and it came from T cells, B-cell-depleted T cells, or PBMCs.

Clones were read by immunoSEQ multiplex PCR, and TCRdb kept only the in-frame ones, dropping some. The table shows almost 400,000 clones, with roughly 86% occurring only once. Assignments of participants to cohorts depended upon their own reported clinical history. Two negative PCRs, clearance, or symptom resolution characterized the recovered Cohort 3 donors. This CDR3 is 16 amino acids long. The V gene lost 2 bases and the J gene lost 3 bases, with 16 bases spanning the gap. Per germline, CDR1 SGHNT and CDR2 YYREEE (reference sequence). This chain connects TRBV5-4 to TRBJ2-3; D is possibly TRBD1 (6 bases). The specimen was PBMCs or T cells enriched from blood (not recorded which). This receptor was obtained from a woman aged 25-40 years who had recovered from COVID-19. The CDR3 nucleotides read TGTGCCAGCAGCTTTCACAGGGTGGGCTTGACAGATACGCAGTATTTT. This gives the protein CASSFHRVGLTDTQYF. The variable domain in full, with the rest retrieved from reference TRBV5-4 and TRBJ2-3, is ETGVTQSPTHLIKTRGQQVTLRCSSQSGHNTVSWYQQALGQGPQFIFQYYREEENGRGNFPPRFSGLQFPNYSSELNVNALELDDSALYLCASSFHRVGLTDTQYFGPGTRLTVL.